This entry lists 24 T cell receptor beta chains sequenced from one sample in a study of siplizumab effects on memory and regulatory T cells. Sequencing used immunoSEQ multiplex PCR; TCRdb keeps in-frame clones, though not all of them. The data show tens of thousands of clones, roughly 90% seen once. Material: naive CD4+ T cells sorted from blood. The receptors stem from a human donor in good health.

The rearrangement joins TRBV7-9 to TRBJ2-1; D is unresolved. Germline loops: CDR1 SEHNR, CDR2 FQNEAQ (reference sequence). The CDR3 sequence is 14 residues long. The V end was cut by 5 bases, the J end by 8 bases, with 16 bases between. CDR3 protein: CASSPPPSWHEQFF. The DNA for the CDR3 is TGTGCCAGCAGCCCTCCCCCCAGTTGGCATGAGCAGTTCTTC. Filled out from reference TRBV7-9 and TRBJ2-1, the complete variable domain reads DTGVSQNPRHKITKRGQNVTFRCDPISEHNRLYWYRQTLGQGPEFLTYFQNEAQLEKSRLLSDRFSAERPKGSFSTLEIQRTEQGDSAMYLCASSPPPSWHEQFFGPGTRLTVL.

This sequence joins TRBV5-4 and TRBJ2-2, with 10 bases that match TRBD2. Germline-derived CDR1 and CDR2 are SGHNT and YYREEE (reference sequence). V lost 4 bases, J lost 7 bases, and 7 bases stayed unmatched. The length of the CDR3 is 15 residues. CDR3: CASSSLAGVGGELFF. Written as DNA, the CDR3 is TGTGCCAGCAGCAGTCTAGCGGGGGTCGGCGGGGAGCTGTTTTTT. Full variable domain (outside the CDR3, taken from reference TRBV5-4 and TRBJ2-2): ETGVTQSPTHLIKTRGQQVTLRCSSQSGHNTVSWYQQALGQGPQFIFQYYREEENGRGNFPPRFSGLQFPNYSSELNVNALELDDSALYLCASSSLAGVGGELFFGEGSRLTVL.

The chain joins TRBV15 to TRBJ2-7, with D uncertain. CDR1 is LNHNV and CDR2 is YYDKDF in the germline V gene (reference sequence). Trimming pared 5 bases from V and 4 bases from J, leaving 15 bases between. The CDR3 covers 14 residues. CDR3 nucleotides: TGTGCCACCAGCGCCCCCGGTAGTAGGTACGAGCAGTACTTC. Protein: CATSAPGSRYEQYF.

This clone occurred once. The gene calls are TRBV6-5 and TRBJ2-2, with D tentatively TRBD1 or TRBD2 (7 bases each). The CDR3 contains 13 residues. Germline values: CDR1 MNHEY, CDR2 SVGAGI. V shed 6 bases and J shed 4 bases, with 9 bases lying between them. Here the CDR3 reads CASSRGGTGELFF. CDR3 bases: TGTGCCAGCAGCAGGGGGGGCACCGGGGAGCTGTTTTTT.

The chain recombines TRBV6-5 with TRBJ1-1; no clear D. V was cut by 5 bases and J by 1 base, with 8 bases left in between. The CDR3 runs to 13 residues. CDR1 and CDR2 from the germline V gene are MNHEY and SVGAGI. This CDR3 is CASSEMGNTEAFF. CDR3 sequence (DNA): TGTGCCAGCAGTGAAATGGGGAACACTGAAGCTTTCTTT.

The V gene is TRBV6-5, the J gene TRBJ2-3; 9 bases align to TRBD2. The CDR3 is 14 residues long. J was trimmed by 6 bases and V by 5 bases; bases with no gene match: 6. CDR1 and CDR2 (germline): MNHEY, SVGAGI. The CDR3 sequence: CASSRREGGDTQYF. CDR3 nucleotide sequence: TGTGCCAGCAGTCGGCGGGAGGGAGGCGATACGCAGTATTTT.

The chain links TRBV14 to TRBJ2-7, with unresolved D. Germline CDR1 is SGHDN and CDR2 is FVKESK. V lost 0 bases and J lost 3, with 3 bases in between. The CDR3 has 12 amino acids. The CDR3 region is CASSQEGYEQYF. The CDR3 nucleotides read TGTGCCAGCAGCCAAGAGGGCTACGAGCAGTACTTC.

This clone has a single count. The chain is built from TRBV7-8 and TRBJ1-5, with D unclear. The germline gives CDR1 SGHVS, CDR2 FQNEAQ. V was trimmed by 1 base and J by 6 bases, leaving 7 bases between them. CDR3 size: 13 residues. CDR3 nucleotides: TGTGCCAGCAGCTTAGATCCGATTCAGCCCCAGCATTTT. Residues: CASSLDPIQPQHF.

The chain uses TRBV18 and TRBJ2-7; D might be TRBD2 (6 bases). The CDR3 spans 14 residues. Trimming cost V 3 bases and J 4 bases, with 13 bases left between them. From germline, CDR1 is KGHSH and CDR2 LQKENI. The CDR3 sequence: CASSPAQRVYEQYF. CDR3 in DNA: TGTGCCAGCTCACCCGCCCAGCGGGTTTACGAGCAGTACTTC. The entire variable domain, with the rest obtained from reference TRBV18 and TRBJ2-7, is as follows: NAGVMQNPRHLVRRRGQEARLRCSPMKGHSHVYWYRQLPEEGLKFMVYLQKENIIDESGMPKERFSAEFPKEGPSILRIQQVVRGDSAAYFCASSPAQRVYEQYFGPGTRLTVT.

The chain combines TRBV27 with TRBJ2-3; unclear D gene. Germline V gives CDR1 MNHEY, CDR2 SMNVEV (reference sequence). CDR3 length: 14 residues. Trimming stripped 4 bases from V and 5 bases from J, with 13 bases between. The CDR3 region has the DNA TGTGCCAGCAGTTCTCCCCCCCGCGGAGATACGCAGTATTTT. This sequence encodes CASSSPPRGDTQYF.

The chain uses TRBV2 and TRBJ2-3; D assignment may be TRBD1 or TRBD2 (5 bases each). The V end was cut by 5 bases, the J end by 2 bases, with 11 bases between. The CDR3 runs to 14 residues. CDR1 is SNHLY and CDR2 is FYNNEI in the germline V gene. The CDR3 nucleotides read TGTGCCAGCAGTTGGGACCCCGCCACAGATACGCAGTATTTT. It yields the protein CASSWDPATDTQYF.

The CDR3 here is CASSEGQGVGETQYF. The DNA for the CDR3 is TGTGCCAGCAGTGAGGGGCAGGGAGTGGGGGAGACCCAGTACTTC. This chain uses TRBV2 with TRBJ2-5; D assignment may be TRBD1 or TRBD2 (5 bases each). V lost 3 bases, J lost 5 bases, and 16 bases lay in between. Germline CDR1 is SNHLY and CDR2 is FYNNEI. CDR3 length equals 15 residues.

This chain uses TRBV29-1 with TRBJ1-2, with D perhaps TRBD1 (6 bases). CDR1 and CDR2 from the germline V gene are SQVTM and ANQGSEA. CDR3 length equals 15 residues. The germline V and J ends were trimmed by 6 bases and 8 bases, with 25 bases remaining between them. The CDR3 DNA reads as TGCAGCGTCGCCGTTGGGGGGGGCCAGGGAGAAGGCTACACCTTC. Translating gives CSVAVGGGQGEGYTF.

V is TRBV18 and J is TRBJ2-5, with a tentative D call TRBD1 (6 bases). Trimming left V 3 bases short and J 3 bases short, with 11 bases between. In germline, CDR1 is KGHSH, CDR2 LQKENI. This CDR3 is built from 14 residues. The CDR3, as DNA: TGTGCCAGCTCACCGTCTAGGACAGAAGAGACCCAGTACTTC. The encoded protein is CASSPSRTEETQYF.

The rearrangement links TRBV19 to TRBJ2-4; D may be TRBD1 or TRBD2 (5 bases each). Trimming shortened V by 8 bases and J by 7 bases, and 15 bases separated the two germline ends. The CDR3 is made up of 13 amino acids. Per germline, CDR1 LNHDA and CDR2 SQIVND (reference sequence). In nucleotides, the CDR3 is TGTGCCAGTTCAAACCCCTGGGGGAACATTCAGTACTTC. Translating it yields CASSNPWGNIQYF.

V gene TRBV14 combines with J gene TRBJ2-6, with 7 positions matching TRBD1. The ends lost 4 bases at V and 0 bases at J; junction bases unmatched: 12. Germline CDR1 is SGHDN and CDR2 is FVKESK. This CDR3 is built from 19 residues. DNA for the CDR3: TGTGCCAGCAGCCTAGTCCCGGGACAGCTTTACTCTGGGGCCAACGTCCTGACTTTC. This encodes CASSLVPGQLYSGANVLTF.

The chain has TRBV7-9 and TRBJ1-2; D is ambiguous. The CDR3 sequence is 14 residues long. Germline V gives CDR1 SEHNR, CDR2 FQNEAQ (reference sequence). V was pared by 1 base and J by 2 bases, with 8 bases between. The chain's CDR3 is CASSLGRQNYGYTF. In DNA form, the CDR3 reads TGTGCCAGCAGCTTAGGACGGCAGAACTATGGCTACACCTTC.

This clone was recorded a few times. The chain combines TRBV6-5 with TRBJ1-5, with D hard to call. CDR3 size: 16 residues. Germline CDR1 and CDR2: MNHEY and SVGAGI. The germline V and J ends were trimmed by 1 base and 1 base, with 11 bases remaining between them. This chain's CDR3 is CASSYFGPGSNQPQHF. The CDR3 DNA follows: TGTGCCAGCAGTTACTTCGGACCGGGGAGCAATCAGCCCCAGCATTTT.

J is TRBJ1-5 and V is TRBV19; no reliable D call. Deletions cut 5 bases from V and 2 bases from J, with 16 bases between. The CDR3 is made up of 16 amino acids. CDR1 is LNHDA, CDR2 SQIVND, per germline (reference sequence). In nucleotides, the CDR3 is TGTGCCAGTAGTGCCCTAAGGTCTCAGGGCAATCAGCCCCAGCATTTT. Amino acid sequence: CASSALRSQGNQPQHF.

J is TRBJ2-6 and V is TRBV6-1, with 8 positions matching TRBD1. This CDR3 spans 15 amino acids. After removal of 7 bases from V and 0 bases from J, the junction contained 2 bases not matched to a gene. Germline CDR1 and CDR2: MNHNS and SASEGT. CDR3 residues: CASITGGSGANVLTF. CDR3 DNA: TGTGCCAGCATTACAGGGGGCTCTGGGGCCAACGTCCTGACTTTC.

The chain links TRBV2 to TRBJ2-2; TRBD2 aligns across 8 bases. Germline CDR1 reads SNHLY; CDR2 reads FYNNEI. The CDR3 length is 14 residues. The ends lost 7 bases at V and 1 base at J; junction bases unmatched: 2. CDR3 sequence (DNA): TGTGCCAGCAAGACTAGCGAGAACACCGGGGAGCTGTTTTTT. It codes for CASKTSENTGELFF.

J is TRBJ2-5 and V is TRBV11-3; 7 bases match TRBD2. The length of the CDR3 is 15 residues. Trimming cost V 5 bases and J 5 bases; bases outside gene matches: 11. Germline lookup yields CDR1 SGHNT and CDR2 YENEEA. In nucleotides, the CDR3 is TGTGCCAGCAGCCCTGGGGGGGGTCGCGGGGAGACCCAGTACTTC. It is translated as CASSPGGGRGETQYF.

CDR3 bases: TGTGCCAGCAGCTCCCCAGGGCGCGGAAACACTGAAGCTTTCTTT. Protein product: CASSSPGRGNTEAFF. The gene calls are TRBV5-8 and TRBJ1-1, with a possible D match to TRBD1 (5 bases). Germline V gene lookup returns CDR1 SGHTS and CDR2 YDEGEE. CDR3 length equals 15 residues. Trimming left V 3 bases short and J 2 bases short, with 14 bases between. Full variable domain (rest looked up from reference TRBV5-8 and TRBJ1-1): EAGVTQSPTHLIKTRGQQATLRCSPISGHTSVYWYQQALGLGLQFLLWYDEGEERNRGNFPPRFSGRQFPNYSSELNVNALELEDSALYLCASSSPGRGNTEAFFGQGTRLTVV.

This chain links TRBV19 with TRBJ2-6; TRBD1 is a possible D gene (5 bases). Germline V gene lookup returns CDR1 LNHDA and CDR2 SQIVND (reference sequence). CDR3 length: 15 residues. Deletions cut 10 bases from V and 0 bases from J, with 13 bases between. CDR3 region: CATRTISSGANVLTF. The CDR3, as DNA: TGTGCCACCCGGACAATTAGCTCTGGGGCCAACGTCCTGACTTTC.